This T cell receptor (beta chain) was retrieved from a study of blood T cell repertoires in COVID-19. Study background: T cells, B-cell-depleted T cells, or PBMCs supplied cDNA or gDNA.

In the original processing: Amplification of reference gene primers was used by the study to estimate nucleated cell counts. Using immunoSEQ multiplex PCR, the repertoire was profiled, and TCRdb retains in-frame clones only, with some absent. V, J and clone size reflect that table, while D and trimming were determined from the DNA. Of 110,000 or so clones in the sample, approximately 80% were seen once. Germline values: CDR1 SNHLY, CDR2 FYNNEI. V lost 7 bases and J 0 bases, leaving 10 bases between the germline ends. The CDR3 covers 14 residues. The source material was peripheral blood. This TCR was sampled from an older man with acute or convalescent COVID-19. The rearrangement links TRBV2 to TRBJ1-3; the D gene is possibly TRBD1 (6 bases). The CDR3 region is CASTQGSSGNTIYF. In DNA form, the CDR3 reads TGTGCCAGCACTCAGGGGAGCTCTGGAAACACCATATATTTT.